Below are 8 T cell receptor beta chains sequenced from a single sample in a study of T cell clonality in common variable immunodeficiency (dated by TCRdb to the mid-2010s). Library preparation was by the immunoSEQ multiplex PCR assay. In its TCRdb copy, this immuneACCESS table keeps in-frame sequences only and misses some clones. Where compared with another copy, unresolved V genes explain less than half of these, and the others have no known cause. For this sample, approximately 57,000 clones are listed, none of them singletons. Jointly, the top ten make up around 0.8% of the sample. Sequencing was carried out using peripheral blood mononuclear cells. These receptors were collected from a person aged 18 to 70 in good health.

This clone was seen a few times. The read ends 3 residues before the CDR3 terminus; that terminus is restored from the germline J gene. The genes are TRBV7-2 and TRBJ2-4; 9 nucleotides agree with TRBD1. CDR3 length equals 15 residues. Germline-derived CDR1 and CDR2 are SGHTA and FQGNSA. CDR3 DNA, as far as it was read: TGTGCCAGCAGCTTTATCACAGGGGGCGCTTGGGGT. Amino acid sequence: CASSFITGGAWG. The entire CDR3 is CASSFITGGAWGQYF.

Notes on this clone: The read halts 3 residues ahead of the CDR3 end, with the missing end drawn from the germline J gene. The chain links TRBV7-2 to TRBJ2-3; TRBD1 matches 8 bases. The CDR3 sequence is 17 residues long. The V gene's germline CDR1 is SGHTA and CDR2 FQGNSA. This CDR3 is CASSLAVGQGGQETQYF. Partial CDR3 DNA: TGTGCCAGCAGCTTAGCGGTCGGACAGGGTGGTCAAGAGACG.

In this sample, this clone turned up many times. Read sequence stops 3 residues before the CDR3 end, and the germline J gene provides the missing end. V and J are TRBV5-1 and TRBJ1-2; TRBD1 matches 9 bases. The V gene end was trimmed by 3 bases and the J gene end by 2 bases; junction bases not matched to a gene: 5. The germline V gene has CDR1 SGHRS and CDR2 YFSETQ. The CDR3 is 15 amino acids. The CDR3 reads CASSSAGTGNYGYTF. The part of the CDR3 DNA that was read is TGCGCCAGCAGCTCAGCTGGGACAGGGAACTATGGC.

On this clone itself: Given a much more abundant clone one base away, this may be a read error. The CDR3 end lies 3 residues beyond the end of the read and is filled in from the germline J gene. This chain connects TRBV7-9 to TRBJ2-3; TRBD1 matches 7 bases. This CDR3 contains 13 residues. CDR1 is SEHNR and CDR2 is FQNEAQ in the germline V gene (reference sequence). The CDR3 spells CASRRDSQETQYF. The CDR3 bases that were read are TGTGCCAGCAGACGGGACAGCCAAGAGACG.

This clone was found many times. CDR3 DNA, as far as it was read: TGTGCCAGTAGTATTAAGGGGGACACAGATACG. Protein sequence: CASSIKGDTDT. The full CDR3 reads CASSIKGDTDTQYF. The V and J genes are TRBV19 and TRBJ2-3, with D possibly matching TRBD1 (6 bases). The sequenced fragment ends 3 residues before the CDR3 boundary, so the rest is inferred from the germline J gene. V was cut by 3 bases and J by 2 bases, with 9 bases left in between. CDR3 length equals 14 residues. Germline lookup yields CDR1 LNHDA and CDR2 SQIVND (reference sequence).

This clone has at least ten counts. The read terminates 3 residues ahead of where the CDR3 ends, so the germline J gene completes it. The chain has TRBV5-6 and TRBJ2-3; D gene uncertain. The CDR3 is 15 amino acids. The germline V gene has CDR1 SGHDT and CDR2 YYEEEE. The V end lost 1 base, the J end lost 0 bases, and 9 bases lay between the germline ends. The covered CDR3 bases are TGTGCCAGCAGCTTGCGCAGGCCTAGCACAGATACG. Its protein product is CASSLRRPSTDT. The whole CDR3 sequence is CASSLRRPSTDTQYF.

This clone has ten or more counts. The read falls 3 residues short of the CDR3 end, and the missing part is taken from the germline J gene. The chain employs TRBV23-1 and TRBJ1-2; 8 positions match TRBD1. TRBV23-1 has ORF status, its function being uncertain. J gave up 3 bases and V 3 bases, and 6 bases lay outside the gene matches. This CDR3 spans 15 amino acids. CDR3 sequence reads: CASSHGTGGYYGYTF. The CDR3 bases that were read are TGCGCCAGCAGTCACGGGACAGGAGGTTACTATGGC.

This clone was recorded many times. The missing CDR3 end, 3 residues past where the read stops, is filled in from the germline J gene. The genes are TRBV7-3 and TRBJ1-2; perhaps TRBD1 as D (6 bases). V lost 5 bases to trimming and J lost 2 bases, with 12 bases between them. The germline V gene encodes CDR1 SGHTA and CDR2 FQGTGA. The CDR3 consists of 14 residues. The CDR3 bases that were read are TGTGCCAGCAGCCCCCAACAGGGAAACTATGGC. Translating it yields CASSPQQGNYG. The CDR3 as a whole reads CASSPQQGNYGYTF.